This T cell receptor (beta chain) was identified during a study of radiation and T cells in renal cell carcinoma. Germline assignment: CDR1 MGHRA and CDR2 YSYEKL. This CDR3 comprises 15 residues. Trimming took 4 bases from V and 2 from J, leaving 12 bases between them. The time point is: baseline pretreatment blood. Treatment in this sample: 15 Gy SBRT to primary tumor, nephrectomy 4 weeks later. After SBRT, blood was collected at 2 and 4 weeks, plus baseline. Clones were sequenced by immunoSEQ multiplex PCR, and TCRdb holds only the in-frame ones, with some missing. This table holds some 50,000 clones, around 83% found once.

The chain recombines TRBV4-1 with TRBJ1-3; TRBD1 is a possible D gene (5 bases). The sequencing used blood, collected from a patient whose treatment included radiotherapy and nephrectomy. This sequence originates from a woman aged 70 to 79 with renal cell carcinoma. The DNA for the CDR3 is TGCGCCAGCAGCCCCTCCCGGGGCCCTGGAAACACCATATATTTT. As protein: CASSPSRGPGNTIYF.